This T cell receptor (beta chain) was captured in a study of blood T cell repertoires in COVID-19. Study at large: Samples representing acute and convalescent COVID-19 were sourced from the United States, Italy and Spain. The analysed material was cDNA or gDNA that came from T cells, B-cell-depleted T cells, or PBMCs.

In germline, CDR1 is KGHSH, CDR2 LQKENI. The CDR3 loop spans 13 amino acids. V lost 5 bases and J 1 base, leaving 7 bases between the germline ends. Study processing details: Amplification of reference gene primers provided the estimated nucleated cell counts. Repertoires were generated with immunoSEQ multiplex PCR, while TCRdb's copy carries only in-frame clones and drops some. Clone size and the V and J calls come from that table; the DNA yielded D and trimming. The sample carries about 230,000 clones, about 85% recorded once. The specimen was peripheral blood. This TCR derives from a woman older than 75 with active or convalescent COVID-19. V usage is TRBV18 and J usage is TRBJ2-3; no definite D call. In DNA, the CDR3 is TGTGCCAGCTCAAATCCGGGCACAGATACGCAGTATTTT. Translated: CASSNPGTDTQYF.